This TCR beta chain was sequenced in a study of T cell repertoires in cytomegalovirus infection. Study conclusions and caveats: Clonotype analysis showed dominance of the ex vivo response by HLA-C-restricted CMV-specific TCR beta clonotypes.

From the reads, TCRdb called clonotypes with MiXCR, one entry per CDR3 protein. The sample lists 630,000 or so distinct CDR3 sequences, roughly 26% occurring once. As regards this clonotype: Its antigen is still unknown.

The CDR3 is 15 residues long. V gave up 2 bases and J gave up 5 bases; unmatched junction bases: 10. Germline CDR1 is SGHDT and CDR2 is YYEEEE. This clonotype was obtained from a human donor in good health (CMV status not recorded). Some clones in this sample may be carry-over from other donors' samples. The material sequenced was CD8+ T cells from PBMCs. The chain has TRBV5-6 and TRBJ2-7, with TRBD1 matching over 7 bases. The CDR3 reads CASSFTDRPGDEQYV. As DNA, the CDR3 is TGTGCCAGCAGCTTTACGGACAGGCCTGGGGACGAGCAGTACGTC.